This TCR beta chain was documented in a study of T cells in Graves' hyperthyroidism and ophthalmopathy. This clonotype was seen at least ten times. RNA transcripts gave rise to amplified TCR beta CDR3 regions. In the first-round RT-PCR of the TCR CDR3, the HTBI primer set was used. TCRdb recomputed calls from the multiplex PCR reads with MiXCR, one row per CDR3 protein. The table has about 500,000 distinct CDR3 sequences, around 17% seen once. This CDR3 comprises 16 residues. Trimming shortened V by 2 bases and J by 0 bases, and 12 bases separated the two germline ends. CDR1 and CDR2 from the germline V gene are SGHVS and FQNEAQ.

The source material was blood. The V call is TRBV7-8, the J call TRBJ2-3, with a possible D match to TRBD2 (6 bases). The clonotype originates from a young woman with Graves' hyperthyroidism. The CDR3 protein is CASSLRGGPSTDTQYF. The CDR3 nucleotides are TGTGCCAGCAGCTTACGTGGAGGGCCTAGCACAGATACGCAGTATTTT.